This TCR beta chain comes out of a study of cytomegalovirus exposure and HLA in healthy donors. Across the study: Earlier, approximately 180 million T cells were analyzed, and 90 million to 140 million unique TCR beta sequences were found among them. Study-wide points: TCR beta sequences reportedly predicted the HLA-A and HLA-B alleles of most subjects accurately. The study listed roughly 160 cytomegalovirus-associated TCR beta chains.

In the PCR, 60 Vbeta and 13 Jbeta primers were used. The assay was immunoSEQ multiplex PCR, and TCRdb's table has in-frame clones only and misses some. This table has 150,000 to 200,000 clones, more than 75% appearing once. As for this clone: Its target is not known.

The V gene end was trimmed by 4 bases and the J gene end by 9 bases; junction bases not matched to a gene: 15. This CDR3 comprises 15 residues. The germline V gene encodes CDR1 GTSNPN and CDR2 SVGIG (reference sequence). What was sequenced was PBMCs. This clonotype was obtained from a woman aged 25 to 39 in good health and CMV-seropositive. V and J are TRBV30 and TRBJ2-1, with 7 bases matching TRBD2. CDR3 sequence (DNA): TGTGCCTGGAACCTGCCACGACTAGCAGGCATTGAGCAGTTCTTC. Residues: CAWNLPRLAGIEQFF.